The clone carrying this T cell receptor (beta chain) was observed once. What it binds is not known. The V and J ends lost 4 bases and 0 bases respectively, with 12 bases between them. The CDR3 is 15 amino acids. Germline CDR1 is SGHTA and CDR2 is FQGNSA. This sample was taken from a study of shared clonotypes between healthy human individuals. Overall study findings and caveats: Apart from blood, nothing was sampled; tissue repertoires likely differ.

CD45RO-negative, CCR7-positively selected cells formed the naive CD8 fraction, excluding terminally differentiated effector memory CD45RA+ cells. Clones were read by immunoSEQ multiplex PCR, and TCRdb kept only the in-frame ones, dropping some. This table holds about 1.9 million clones, approximately 92% found once. This chain links TRBV7-2 with TRBJ1-1; D is unclear. The sequenced material came from naive CD8+ T cells from PBMCs. The TCR sequence derives from a man aged 18 to 29 in good health. Some clones in this sample may be carry-over from other donors' samples. CDR3 loop: CASSSQPGVNTEAFF. In DNA form, the CDR3 reads TGTGCCAGCAGCTCCCAACCTGGGGTGAACACTGAAGCTTTCTTT. Together with reference TRBV7-2 and TRBJ1-1, the CDR3 gives the full variable domain: GAGVSQSPSNKVTEKGKDVELRCDPISGHTALYWYRQSLGQGLEFLIYFQGNSAPDKSGLPSDRFSAERTGGSVSTLTIQRTQQEDSAVYLCASSSQPGVNTEAFFGQGTRLTVV.